This TCR beta chain was obtained from a study of cytomegalovirus exposure and HLA in healthy donors. The study's findings and limits: It was 150 or so TCR beta chains that were listed as cytomegalovirus-associated.

The PCR had 60 Vbeta and 13 Jbeta primers. TCRdb keeps only in-frame clones here, not all; method: immunoSEQ multiplex PCR. This table holds 120,000 or so clones, 80% to 90% found once. Details on this clone: Antigen specificity is unknown.

The CDR3 runs 17 residues. V lost 4 bases and J lost 4; bases outside the gene matches: 13. Germline V gives CDR1 SGHDT, CDR2 YYEEEE. The sample consisted of PBMCs. This sequence was found in a middle-aged man in good health and CMV-seronegative. V usage is TRBV5-6 and J usage is TRBJ2-7; 11 positions match TRBD1. In nucleotides, the CDR3 is TGTGCCAGCAGCAACGGACAGGGGGCGACCCGGGCGTACGAGCAGTACTTC. Residues: CASSNGQGATRAYEQYF.